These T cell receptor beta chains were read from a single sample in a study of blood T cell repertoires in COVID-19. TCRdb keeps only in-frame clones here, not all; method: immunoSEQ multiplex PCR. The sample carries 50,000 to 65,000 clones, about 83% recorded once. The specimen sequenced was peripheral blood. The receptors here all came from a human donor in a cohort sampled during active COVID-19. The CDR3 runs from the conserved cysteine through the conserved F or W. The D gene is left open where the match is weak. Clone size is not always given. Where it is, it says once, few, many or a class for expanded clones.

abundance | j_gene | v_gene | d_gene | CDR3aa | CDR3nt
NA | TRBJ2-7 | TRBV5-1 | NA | CASSEQDYSYEQYF | TGCGCCAGCAGCGAACAGGATTACTCCTACGAGCAGTACTTC
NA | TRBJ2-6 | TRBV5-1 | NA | CASTLAGSGANVLTF | TGCGCCAGCACACTAGCTGGCTCTGGGGCCAACGTCCTGACTTTC
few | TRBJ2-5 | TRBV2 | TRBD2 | CASKERDGQETQYF | TGTGCCAGCAAGGAGCGGGACGGCCAAGAGACCCAGTACTTC
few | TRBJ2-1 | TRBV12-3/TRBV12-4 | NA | CASKLQVGDEQFF | TGTGCCAGCAAGCTACAGGTTGGGGATGAGCAGTTCTTC
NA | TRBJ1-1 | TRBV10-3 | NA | CAISQGQGTEAFF | TGTGCCATCAGTCAGGGTCAAGGCACTGAAGCTTTCTTT
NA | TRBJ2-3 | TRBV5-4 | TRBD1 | CASSLGGTGAYTQYF | TGTGCCAGCAGCTTGGGGGGGACAGGGGCATATACGCAGTATTTT
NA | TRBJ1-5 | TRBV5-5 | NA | CASSLVYSNQPQHF | TGTGCCAGCAGCTTGGTTTATAGCAATCAGCCCCAGCATTTT
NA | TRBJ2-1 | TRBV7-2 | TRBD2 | CASSLSAGGHNEQFF | TGTGCCAGCAGCTTATCTGCGGGAGGACACAATGAGCAGTTCTTC
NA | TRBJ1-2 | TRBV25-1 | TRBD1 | CASSRDRGALYGYTF | TGTGCCAGCAGTCGGGACAGGGGGGCCCTCTATGGCTACACCTTC
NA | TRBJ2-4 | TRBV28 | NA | CASSYTGMGKNIQYF | TGTGCCAGCAGTTATACAGGGATGGGCAAAAACATTCAGTACTTC
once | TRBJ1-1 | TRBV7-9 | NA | CASSFDWDTEAFF | TGTGCCAGCAGCTTTGACTGGGACACTGAAGCTTTCTTT
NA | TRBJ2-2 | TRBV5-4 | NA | CASREGGVYTGELFF | TGTGCCAGCAGGGAGGGTGGGGTATATACCGGGGAGCTGTTTTTT
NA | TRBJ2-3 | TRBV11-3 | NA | CASSLERDSTDTQYF | TGTGCCAGCAGCTTAGAGCGAGACAGTACAGATACGCAGTATTTT
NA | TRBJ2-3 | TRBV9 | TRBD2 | CASSRLAGSTDTQYF | TGTGCCAGCAGCCGACTAGCGGGGAGTACAGATACGCAGTATTTT
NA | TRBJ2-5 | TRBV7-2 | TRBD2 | CASSSGLVRGETQYF | TGTGCCAGCAGCTCCGGACTAGTGAGAGGGGAGACCCAGTACTTC
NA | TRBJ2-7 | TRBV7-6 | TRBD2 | CASSLWAGGLYEQYF | TGTGCCAGCAGCTTATGGGCGGGGGGACTTTACGAGCAGTACTTC
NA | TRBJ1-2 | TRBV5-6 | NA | CASSLKAGGNYGYTF | TGTGCCAGCTCCCTCAAAGCGGGGGGGAACTATGGCTACACCTTC
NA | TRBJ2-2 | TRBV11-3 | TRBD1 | CASSLDRGLGTGELFF | TGTGCCAGCAGCTTAGACAGGGGGCTTGGGACCGGGGAGCTGTTTTTT
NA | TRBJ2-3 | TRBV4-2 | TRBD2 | CASSQAFSGGATDTQYF | TGTGCCAGCAGCCAAGCCTTTAGCGGGGGGGCTACGGATACGCAGTATTTT
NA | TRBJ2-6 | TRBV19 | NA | CASSEGLLLSNSGANVLTF | TGTGCCAGTAGTGAGGGACTGCTTTTGTCGAACTCTGGGGCCAACGTCCTGACTTTC
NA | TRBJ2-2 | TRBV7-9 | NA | CASSLWLAYTGELFF | TGTGCCAGCAGCTTATGGCTAGCGTACACCGGGGAGCTGTTTTTT
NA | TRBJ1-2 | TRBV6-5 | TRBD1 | CASSQRAGQGIGYTF | TGTGCCAGCAGTCAACGAGCGGGACAGGGGATTGGCTACACCTTC
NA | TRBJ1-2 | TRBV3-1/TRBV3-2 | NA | CASSQASFYGYTF | TGTGCCAGCAGCCAAGCGAGCTTCTATGGCTACACCTTC
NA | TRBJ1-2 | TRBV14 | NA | CASSRGHLPYGYTF | TGTGCCAGCAGCCGGGGACATCTCCCATATGGCTACACCTTC
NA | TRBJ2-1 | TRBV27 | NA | CASSPRARDRGYNEQFF | TGTGCCAGCAGTCCCCGGGCCCGGGACCGGGGGTACAATGAGCAGTTCTTC
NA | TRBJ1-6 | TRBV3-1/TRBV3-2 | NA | CASSQDLGSYSPLHF | TGTGCCAGCAGCCAAGACCTAGGGAGTTATTCACCCCTCCACTTT
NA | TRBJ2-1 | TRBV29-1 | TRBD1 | CSVDRTGETYNEQFF | TGCAGCGTAGACCGGACAGGGGAAACCTACAATGAGCAGTTCTTC
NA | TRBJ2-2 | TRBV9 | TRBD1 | CASSDPGTGAGELFF | TGTGCCAGCAGTGACCCCGGGACAGGGGCCGGGGAGCTGTTTTTT
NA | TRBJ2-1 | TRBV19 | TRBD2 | CASSRSSGSSGSNEQFF | TGTGCCAGTAGTCGTTCTAGCGGGAGCAGTGGGTCCAATGAGCAGTTCTTC
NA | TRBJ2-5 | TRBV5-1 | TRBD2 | CASSPREGWMETQYF | TGCGCCAGCAGCCCCAGGGAGGGTTGGATGGAGACCCAGTACTTC
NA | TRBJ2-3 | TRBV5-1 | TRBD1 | CASSLAGTGVDTQYF | TGCGCCAGCAGCTTGGCTGGGACAGGGGTAGATACGCAGTATTTT
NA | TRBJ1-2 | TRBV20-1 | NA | CSASLRAGYTF | TGCAGTGCTAGCCTCAGGGCTGGCTACACCTTC
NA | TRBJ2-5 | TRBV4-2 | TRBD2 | CASSLRGGTSGEETQYF | TGTGCCAGCAGCCTCAGGGGCGGGACTAGCGGGGAAGAGACCCAGTACTTC
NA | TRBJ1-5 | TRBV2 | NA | CASTPTRGGGNQPQHF | TGTGCCAGCACCCCAACCCGAGGAGGGGGCAATCAGCCCCAGCATTTT
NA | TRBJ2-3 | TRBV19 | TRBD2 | CASSPVWGRETADTQYF | TGTGCCAGTAGTCCCGTGTGGGGGAGGGAGACCGCGGATACGCAGTATTTT
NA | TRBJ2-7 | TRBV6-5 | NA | CASSPRDFKSYEQYF | TGTGCCAGCAGCCCCCGGGACTTCAAATCCTACGAGCAGTACTTC
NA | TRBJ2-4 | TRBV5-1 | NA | CASSLDNPLQNIQYF | TGCGCCAGCAGCTTGGACAACCCCCTCCAAAACATTCAGTACTTC
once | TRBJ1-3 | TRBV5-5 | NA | CASSSYTRQNGNTIYF | TGTGCCAGCAGCTCCTATACCCGACAGAATGGAAACACCATATATTTT
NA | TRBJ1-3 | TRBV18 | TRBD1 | CASSSQGALGNTIYF | TGTGCCAGCTCCTCCCAGGGGGCGCTTGGAAACACCATATATTTT
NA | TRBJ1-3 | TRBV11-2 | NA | CASTHDTSGNTIYF | TGTGCCAGCACCCACGACACCTCTGGAAACACCATATATTTT
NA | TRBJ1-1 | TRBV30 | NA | CAWTRGARTEAFF | TGTGCCTGGACGCGTGGGGCGCGGACTGAAGCTTTCTTT
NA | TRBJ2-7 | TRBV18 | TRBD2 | CASSRLRASGVVDYEQYF | TGTGCCAGCTCCCGCCTCCGGGCTAGCGGGGTCGTAGACTACGAGCAGTACTTC
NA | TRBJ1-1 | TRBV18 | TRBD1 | CASSPATGVEAFF | TGTGCCAGCTCACCAGCGACAGGGGTAGAAGCTTTCTTT
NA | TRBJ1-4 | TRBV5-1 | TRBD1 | CASSFGQGRMANEKLFF | TGCGCCAGCAGCTTCGGACAGGGAAGGATGGCTAATGAAAAACTGTTTTTT